This entry features one TCR beta chain sequence. Germline CDR1 is WNHNN and CDR2 is SYGVQD (reference sequence). The CDR3 covers 13 residues. Trimming pared 5 bases from V and 8 bases from J, leaving 15 bases between. The sample comes from a study of blood T cell repertoires in COVID-19. Profiling relied on immunoSEQ multiplex PCR, and the TCRdb table lists in-frame clones only, not all of them. The sample lists about 230,000 clones, over 80% occurring once. The receptor's source is a man in his forties with acute or convalescent COVID-19. The chain recombines TRBV10-1 with TRBJ1-2; TRBD1 is a possible D gene (6 bases). The specimen sequenced was peripheral blood. This CDR3 is CASSRSGAGGYTF. The CDR3 DNA is TGCGCCAGCAGTAGATCAGGGGCTGGGGGCTACACCTTC.